These T cell receptor beta chains were read from a single sample in a study of blood T cell repertoires in COVID-19. This table comes from immunoSEQ multiplex PCR, and its TCRdb copy is limited to in-frame clones, with some not included. The sample yields 350,000 to 450,000 clones, around 87% seen once. Sequencing was done on a sample of PBMCs or T cells enriched from blood (not recorded which). These receptors were taken from a man aged 35 to 55 in a cohort exposed to, infected with or recovered from COVID-19 (not recorded which). CDR3s include the opening cysteine and the closing phenylalanine or tryptophan. A D gene is named only where the DNA matches it firmly. Not every row has a clone size; where given, it reads once, few, many or a size class.

CDR3nt | CDR3aa | abundance | d_gene | j_gene | v_gene
TGCAGTGCTAGTGGGTCGGGACAGAGCAGCTATGGCTACACCTTC | CSASGSGQSSYGYTF | . | TRBD1 | TRBJ1-2 | TRBV20-1
TGTGCCTGGAGAATTTGGCTGGGTAGCGGGCCTTATAATACGCAGTATTTT | CAWRIWLGSGPYNTQYF | . | TRBD2 | TRBJ2-3 | TRBV30
TGTGCCACCAGCAGAGACAGGGTAGGATATAGCAATCAGCCCCAGCATTTT | CATSRDRVGYSNQPQHF | . | . | TRBJ1-5 | TRBV15
TGTGCCAGCAGCCTGACTAGCGGCTCCTACGAGCAGTACTTC | CASSLTSGSYEQYF | . | TRBD2 | TRBJ2-7 | TRBV7-9
TGTGCCAGCAGCTTAGATCGGATAGCGAGGGGGAATGAGCAGTTCTTC | CASSLDRIARGNEQFF | . | . | TRBJ2-1 | TRBV11-2
TGTGCCATCAAAGGAACAGGGGGCAATGAGCAGTTCTTC | CAIKGTGGNEQFF | once | TRBD1 | TRBJ2-1 | TRBV10-3
TGTGCCAGCAGTTCTAGCGGGCCCTATTTCCAAGAGACCCAGTACTTC | CASSSSGPYFQETQYF | . | TRBD2 | TRBJ2-5 | TRBV27
TGTGCCAGCAGACGGACAGGGGTCAATCAGCCCCAGCATTTT | CASRRTGVNQPQHF | . | TRBD1 | TRBJ1-5 | TRBV6-5
TGTGCCAGTAGCCAACGACTAGCGGGAGGGGAGACCCAGTACTTC | CASSQRLAGGETQYF | . | TRBD2 | TRBJ2-5 | TRBV19
TGTGCCAGCTCACCAACCACCCCGCTATACGAGCAGTACTTC | CASSPTTPLYEQYF | few | . | TRBJ2-7 | TRBV18
TGTGCCAGCAGCGCTACGACAGGGGGCGGTTTTGTCAAAAACATTCAGTACTTC | CASSATTGGGFVKNIQYF | . | TRBD1 | TRBJ2-4 | TRBV9
TGTGCCATCAGGGGACAGGGGGACACTGAAGCTTTCTTT | CAIRGQGDTEAFF | . | TRBD1 | TRBJ1-1 | TRBV10-3
TGCAGCGTTGATCGGGAAGGGGGCTACACCTTC | CSVDREGGYTF | . | . | TRBJ1-2 | TRBV29-1
TGTGCCAGCAGCTTATGGGTTGCGGAAACAGATACGCAGTATTTT | CASSLWVAETDTQYF | . | . | TRBJ2-3 | TRBV7-9
TGTGCCAGCAGTGGGACAGGGGCTAAAAACTATGGCTACACCTTC | CASSGTGAKNYGYTF | few | TRBD1 | TRBJ1-2 | TRBV27
TGCAGCGTTAGGCAGGGGGCCTTCTATGGCTACACCTTC | CSVRQGAFYGYTF | . | TRBD1 | TRBJ1-2 | TRBV29-1
TGTGCCAGCAGTTATAAGACAGGGGGAAGCTTCGGAAACACCATATATTTT | CASSYKTGGSFGNTIYF | . | TRBD1 | TRBJ1-3 | TRBV28
TGTGCCAGCAGCCAAGATGGGACAGTAGGTTCACCCCTCCACTTT | CASSQDGTVGSPLHF | . | TRBD1 | TRBJ1-6 | TRBV4-2
TGCGCCAGCAGCTTGGCCACTAGCGGGAGGCCCACAGATACGCAGTATTTT | CASSLATSGRPTDTQYF | . | TRBD2 | TRBJ2-3 | TRBV5-1
TGTGCCAGTAGTTTTGGACAGGGGGCCCCCACAGATACGCAGTATTTT | CASSFGQGAPTDTQYF | . | TRBD1 | TRBJ2-3 | TRBV19
TGTGCCAGCAGCTTAGGACAGGGCAACCGCGGGGAGCTGTTTTTT | CASSLGQGNRGELFF | . | TRBD1 | TRBJ2-2 | TRBV7-2
TGTGCCAGCAGCACGACCTACAGGGGTCACACAGATACGCAGTATTTT | CASSTTYRGHTDTQYF | . | TRBD1 | TRBJ2-3 | TRBV7-6
TGTGCCAGTGACAAAATGACGATTAATCAGCCCCAGCATTTT | CASDKMTINQPQHF | . | . | TRBJ1-5 | TRBV19
TGTGCCAGCAGCTTGACAGGGAATTCACCCCTCCACTTT | CASSLTGNSPLHF | . | TRBD1 | TRBJ1-6 | TRBV2